A selection of T cell receptor beta chains follows, all from one sample in a study of blood T cell repertoires in COVID-19. Clones were read by immunoSEQ multiplex PCR, and TCRdb kept only the in-frame ones, dropping some. The data contain approximately 230,000 clones, under 90% of them singletons. The sequencing sample was made of PBMCs or T cells enriched from blood (not recorded which). These receptors all stem from a man aged 35 to 55 who had recovered from COVID-19. Both conserved end residues are part of each CDR3. D genes are given only for firm matches. Clone size appears in some rows only: once, few, many, or a class for an expanded clone.

j_gene: TRBJ1-2
len: 14
abundance: .
v_gene: TRBV6-4
d_gene: TRBD1
CDR3aa: CASSVDRGHYGYTF
CDR3nt: TGTGCCAGCAGTGTAGACAGGGGTCACTATGGCTACACCTTC

j_gene: TRBJ2-1
len: 12
abundance: .
v_gene: TRBV30
d_gene: .
CDR3aa: CAWSGGYNEQFF
CDR3nt: TGTGCCTGGAGCGGGGGCTACAATGAGCAGTTCTTC

j_gene: TRBJ1-1
len: 18
abundance: .
v_gene: TRBV19
d_gene: .
CDR3aa: CASSMEWGPRLKNTEAFF
CDR3nt: TGTGCCAGTAGTATGGAGTGGGGCCCCCGCTTGAAGAACACTGAAGCTTTCTTT

j_gene: TRBJ2-1
len: 17
abundance: few
v_gene: TRBV10-3
d_gene: TRBD2
CDR3aa: CAISESGGAQRYNEQFF
CDR3nt: TGTGCCATCAGTGAGTCCGGGGGGGCCCAGAGATACAATGAGCAGTTCTTC

j_gene: TRBJ1-5
len: 16
abundance: once
v_gene: TRBV18
d_gene: .
CDR3aa: CASSPRGPISNQPQHF
CDR3nt: TGTGCCAGCTCACCAAGAGGGCCGATTAGCAATCAGCCCCAGCATTTT

j_gene: TRBJ2-4
len: 17
abundance: .
v_gene: TRBV9
d_gene: TRBD1
CDR3aa: CASSPQGEGQVEDIQYF
CDR3nt: TGTGCCAGCAGCCCCCAAGGCGAAGGACAGGTGGAGGACATTCAGTACTTC

j_gene: TRBJ2-3
len: 15
abundance: .
v_gene: TRBV3-1/TRBV3-2
d_gene: TRBD2
CDR3aa: CASSQRLAGTDTQYF
CDR3nt: TGTGCCAGCAGCCAAAGACTAGCGGGCACAGATACGCAGTATTTT

j_gene: TRBJ2-3
len: 13
abundance: .
v_gene: TRBV3-1/TRBV3-2
d_gene: .
CDR3aa: CASSQTRTSTQYF
CDR3nt: TGTGCCAGCAGCCAAACCCGTACCAGTACGCAGTATTTT

j_gene: TRBJ1-4
len: 14
abundance: .
v_gene: TRBV4-3
d_gene: TRBD1
CDR3aa: CASSQGQESEKLFF
CDR3nt: TGCGCCAGCAGCCAGGGACAGGAGAGTGAAAAACTGTTTTTT

j_gene: TRBJ2-3
len: 12
abundance: once
v_gene: TRBV4-2
d_gene: .
CDR3aa: CASSRYTDTQYF
CDR3nt: TGTGCCAGCAGCCGCTACACAGATACGCAGTATTTT

j_gene: TRBJ1-4
len: 14
abundance: .
v_gene: TRBV3-1/TRBV3-2
d_gene: .
CDR3aa: CASSSPEINEKLFF
CDR3nt: TGTGCCAGCAGCTCGCCGGAGATTAATGAAAAACTGTTTTTT

j_gene: TRBJ1-1
len: 15
abundance: once
v_gene: TRBV15
d_gene: TRBD1
CDR3aa: CATSPGQGAETEAFF
CDR3nt: TGTGCCACCAGCCCAGGACAGGGGGCAGAAACTGAAGCTTTCTTT

j_gene: TRBJ2-2
len: 16
abundance: .
v_gene: TRBV4-3
d_gene: TRBD2
CDR3aa: CASSQGLAGYTGELFF
CDR3nt: TGCGCCAGCAGCCAAGGACTAGCGGGATACACCGGGGAGCTGTTTTTT

j_gene: TRBJ2-4
len: 17
abundance: .
v_gene: TRBV19
d_gene: TRBD2
CDR3aa: CASSIGGLAGGWNIQYF
CDR3nt: TGTGCCAGTAGTATTGGGGGACTAGCGGGAGGGTGGAACATTCAGTACTTC

j_gene: TRBJ2-1
len: 16
abundance: once
v_gene: TRBV2
d_gene: TRBD1
CDR3aa: CASSGDRQGVYNEQFF
CDR3nt: TGTGCCAGCAGTGGGGATAGACAGGGGGTCTACAATGAGCAGTTCTTC

j_gene: TRBJ1-3
len: 15
abundance: .
v_gene: TRBV5-4
d_gene: .
CDR3aa: CASSPQGSSGNTIYF
CDR3nt: TGTGCCAGCAGCCCCCAGGGGAGCTCTGGAAACACCATATATTTT

j_gene: TRBJ1-5
len: 17
abundance: .
v_gene: TRBV5-3
d_gene: TRBD1
CDR3aa: CARSLKRDRERNQPQHF
CDR3nt: TGTGCCAGAAGCTTGAAACGGGACAGGGAGAGGAATCAGCCCCAGCATTTT

j_gene: TRBJ2-4
len: 15
abundance: .
v_gene: TRBV5-4
d_gene: TRBD2
CDR3aa: CASSLEGTTKNIQYF
CDR3nt: TGTGCCAGCAGCTTGGAAGGGACTACTAAAAACATTCAGTACTTC

j_gene: TRBJ1-2
len: 15
abundance: .
v_gene: TRBV5-1
d_gene: .
CDR3aa: CASSLGLASTYGYTF
CDR3nt: TGCGCCAGCAGCTTGGGTTTGGCCAGTACCTATGGCTACACCTTC

j_gene: TRBJ2-7
len: 15
abundance: .
v_gene: TRBV27
d_gene: TRBD1
CDR3aa: CASSLRQGQTYEQYF
CDR3nt: TGTGCCAGCAGTTTACGGCAGGGACAGACCTACGAGCAGTACTTC

j_gene: TRBJ2-1
len: 14
abundance: .
v_gene: TRBV27
d_gene: TRBD2
CDR3aa: CASSKLAGGQEQFF
CDR3nt: TGTGCCAGCAGTAAGCTAGCGGGAGGACAGGAGCAGTTCTTC

j_gene: TRBJ2-5
len: 17
abundance: .
v_gene: TRBV30
d_gene: .
CDR3aa: CAWSGDGGVGVLETQYF
CDR3nt: TGTGCCTGGAGTGGGGATGGAGGGGTCGGCGTGTTGGAGACCCAGTACTTC

j_gene: TRBJ1-4
len: 14
abundance: once
v_gene: TRBV28
d_gene: TRBD1
CDR3aa: CASSSGQRNEKLFF
CDR3nt: TGTGCCAGCAGCTCGGGACAGAGGAATGAAAAACTGTTTTTT

j_gene: TRBJ2-5
len: 15
abundance: .
v_gene: TRBV19
d_gene: .
CDR3aa: CASSIGGSKVETQYF
CDR3nt: TGTGCCAGTAGTATAGGAGGGAGCAAGGTAGAGACCCAGTACTTC

j_gene: TRBJ1-4
len: 11
abundance: .
v_gene: TRBV5-1
d_gene: .
CDR3aa: CASSLDRELFF
CDR3nt: TGCGCCAGCAGCCTAGACCGCGAACTGTTTTTT

j_gene: TRBJ1-2
len: 16
abundance: .
v_gene: TRBV11-3
d_gene: .
CDR3aa: CASSQGTGSDIYGYTF
CDR3nt: TGTGCCAGCAGCCAAGGTACAGGGTCGGACATCTATGGCTACACCTTC

j_gene: TRBJ2-3
len: 13
abundance: .
v_gene: TRBV29-1
d_gene: .
CDR3aa: CSVRLVFLDTQYF
CDR3nt: TGCAGCGTGCGACTAGTTTTTCTGGATACGCAGTATTTT

j_gene: TRBJ2-7
len: 13
abundance: once
v_gene: TRBV5-1
d_gene: .
CDR3aa: CASSLTSSYEQYF
CDR3nt: TGCGCCAGCAGTTTGACGAGCTCCTACGAGCAGTACTTC

j_gene: TRBJ1-1
len: 15
abundance: .
v_gene: TRBV11-2
d_gene: TRBD1
CDR3aa: CASSLWTGPHTEAFF
CDR3nt: TGTGCCAGCAGCTTGTGGACAGGTCCTCACACTGAAGCTTTCTTT

j_gene: TRBJ2-5
len: 14
abundance: .
v_gene: TRBV11-3
d_gene: TRBD1
CDR3aa: CASSRGQGKETQYF
CDR3nt: TGTGCCAGCAGCCGGGGACAGGGGAAAGAGACCCAGTACTTC

j_gene: TRBJ1-5
len: 15
abundance: .
v_gene: TRBV5-4
d_gene: TRBD1
CDR3aa: CASSTGTGSNQPQHF
CDR3nt: TGTGCCAGCAGCACCGGGACAGGGAGCAATCAGCCCCAGCATTTT

j_gene: TRBJ1-2
len: 13
abundance: once
v_gene: TRBV7-3
d_gene: .
CDR3aa: CASSLNGGNGYTF
CDR3nt: TGTGCCAGCAGCTTAAATGGGGGGAATGGCTACACCTTC

j_gene: TRBJ2-1
len: 20
abundance: .
v_gene: TRBV7-3
d_gene: TRBD2
CDR3aa: CASSLISSGGPMSSYNEQFF
CDR3nt: TGTGCCAGCAGCTTAATCTCTAGCGGGGGCCCTATGAGCTCCTACAATGAGCAGTTCTTC

j_gene: TRBJ2-1
len: 18
abundance: few
v_gene: TRBV3-1/TRBV3-2
d_gene: TRBD1
CDR3aa: CASSQWGPGGSFGNEQFF
CDR3nt: TGTGCCAGCAGCCAATGGGGCCCAGGGGGCTCTTTCGGCAATGAGCAGTTCTTC

j_gene: TRBJ1-2
len: 14
abundance: once
v_gene: TRBV24-1
d_gene: TRBD1
CDR3aa: CATKEGTGPRGYTF
CDR3nt: TGTGCCACGAAAGAAGGGACAGGACCGCGTGGCTACACCTTC

j_gene: TRBJ2-1
len: 15
abundance: .
v_gene: TRBV12-5
d_gene: TRBD1
CDR3aa: CASGLGQGFYNEQFF
CDR3nt: TGTGCTAGTGGTTTGGGACAGGGTTTCTACAATGAGCAGTTCTTC

j_gene: TRBJ2-1
len: 11
abundance: .
v_gene: TRBV6-1
d_gene: .
CDR3aa: CASSESNEQFF
CDR3nt: TGTGCCAGCAGTGAGAGCAATGAGCAGTTCTTC

j_gene: TRBJ1-3
len: 14
abundance: .
v_gene: TRBV4-2
d_gene: .
CDR3aa: CASSHPGSGNTIYF
CDR3nt: TGTGCCAGCAGCCACCCGGGCTCTGGAAACACCATATATTTT

j_gene: TRBJ2-1
len: 17
abundance: .
v_gene: TRBV7-8
d_gene: TRBD2
CDR3aa: CASSAKSLAEYYNEQFF
CDR3nt: TGTGCCAGCAGCGCAAAGTCCCTAGCGGAGTACTACAATGAGCAGTTCTTC

j_gene: TRBJ2-7
len: 17
abundance: .
v_gene: TRBV7-2
d_gene: TRBD2
CDR3aa: CASSLSSGAGVPLEQYF
CDR3nt: TGTGCCAGCAGCCTTTCCTCTGGCGCGGGAGTTCCCCTCGAGCAGTACTTC

j_gene: TRBJ1-2
len: 13
abundance: few
v_gene: TRBV7-3
d_gene: .
CDR3aa: CASSLDSNYGYTF
CDR3nt: TGTGCCAGCAGCCTGGACAGTAACTATGGCTACACCTTC

j_gene: TRBJ1-4
len: 12
abundance: .
v_gene: TRBV30
d_gene: .
CDR3aa: CAWQTGGKRLFF
CDR3nt: TGTGCCTGGCAAACGGGGGGAAAGCGACTGTTTTTT

j_gene: TRBJ1-2
len: 15
abundance: .
v_gene: TRBV9
d_gene: .
CDR3aa: CASSVQGSSYYGYTF
CDR3nt: TGTGCCAGCAGCGTACAGGGATCGTCTTACTATGGCTACACCTTC

j_gene: TRBJ1-2
len: 12
abundance: .
v_gene: TRBV30
d_gene: .
CDR3aa: CAWSGDWGGYTF
CDR3nt: TGTGCCTGGAGTGGGGACTGGGGAGGCTACACCTTC

j_gene: TRBJ1-2
len: 11
abundance: few
v_gene: TRBV20-1
d_gene: TRBD1
CDR3aa: CSAPGQGSDTF
CDR3nt: TGCAGTGCGCCGGGACAGGGAAGCGACACCTTC

j_gene: TRBJ2-5
len: 14
abundance: once
v_gene: TRBV28
d_gene: TRBD1
CDR3aa: CASSWVDRVETQYF
CDR3nt: TGTGCCAGCAGTTGGGTGGACAGGGTAGAGACCCAGTACTTC

j_gene: TRBJ2-6
len: 21
abundance: once
v_gene: TRBV27
d_gene: TRBD1
CDR3aa: CASSPQGAQLAGISGANVLTF
CDR3nt: TGTGCCAGCAGTCCACAGGGGGCGCAGCTGGCGGGAATCTCTGGGGCCAACGTCCTGACTTTC

j_gene: TRBJ1-5
len: 14
abundance: few
v_gene: TRBV7-6
d_gene: TRBD1
CDR3aa: CASSLDRGNQPQHF
CDR3nt: TGTGCCAGCAGCCTGGACAGGGGAAATCAGCCCCAGCATTTT

j_gene: TRBJ1-4
len: 14
abundance: .
v_gene: TRBV7-2
d_gene: TRBD1
CDR3aa: CASSFPGGGEKLFF
CDR3nt: TGTGCCAGCAGCTTCCCAGGGGGCGGTGAAAAACTGTTTTTT